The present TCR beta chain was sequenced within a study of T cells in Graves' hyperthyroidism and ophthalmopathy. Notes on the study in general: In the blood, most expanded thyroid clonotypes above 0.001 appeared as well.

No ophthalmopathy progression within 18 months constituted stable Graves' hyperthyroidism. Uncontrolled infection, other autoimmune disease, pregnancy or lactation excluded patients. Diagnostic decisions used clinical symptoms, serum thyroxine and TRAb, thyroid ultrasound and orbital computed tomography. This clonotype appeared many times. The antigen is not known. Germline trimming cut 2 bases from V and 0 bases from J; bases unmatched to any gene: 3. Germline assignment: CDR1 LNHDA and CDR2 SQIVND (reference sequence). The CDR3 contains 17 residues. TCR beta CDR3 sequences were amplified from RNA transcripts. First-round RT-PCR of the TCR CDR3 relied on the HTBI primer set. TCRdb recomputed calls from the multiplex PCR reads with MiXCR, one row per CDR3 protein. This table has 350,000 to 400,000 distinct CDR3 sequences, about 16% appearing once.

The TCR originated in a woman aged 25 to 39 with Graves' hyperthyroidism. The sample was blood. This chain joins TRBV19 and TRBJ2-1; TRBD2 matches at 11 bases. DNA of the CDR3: TGTGCCAGTAGTATACTCACTAGCGGGGGCTCCTACAATGAGCAGTTCTTC. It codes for CASSILTSGGSYNEQFF.